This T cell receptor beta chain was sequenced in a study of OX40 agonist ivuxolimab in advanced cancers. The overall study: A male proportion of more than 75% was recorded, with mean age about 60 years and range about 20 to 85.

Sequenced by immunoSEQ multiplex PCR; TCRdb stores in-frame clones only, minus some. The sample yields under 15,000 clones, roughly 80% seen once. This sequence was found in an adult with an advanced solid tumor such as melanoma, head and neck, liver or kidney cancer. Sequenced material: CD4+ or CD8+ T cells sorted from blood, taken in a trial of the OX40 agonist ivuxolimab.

This chain's CDR3 is CASSDQRGPQETQYF. CDR3 bases: TGTGCCAGCAGCGACCAGAGGGGACCCCAAGAGACCCAGTACTTC. The rearrangement uses TRBV7-3 and TRBJ2-5, with D perhaps TRBD1 or TRBD2 (5 bases each). Germline values: CDR1 SGHTA, CDR2 FQGTGA. V was shortened by 5 bases and J by 1 base, with 14 bases between the two germline ends. This CDR3 comprises 15 residues.